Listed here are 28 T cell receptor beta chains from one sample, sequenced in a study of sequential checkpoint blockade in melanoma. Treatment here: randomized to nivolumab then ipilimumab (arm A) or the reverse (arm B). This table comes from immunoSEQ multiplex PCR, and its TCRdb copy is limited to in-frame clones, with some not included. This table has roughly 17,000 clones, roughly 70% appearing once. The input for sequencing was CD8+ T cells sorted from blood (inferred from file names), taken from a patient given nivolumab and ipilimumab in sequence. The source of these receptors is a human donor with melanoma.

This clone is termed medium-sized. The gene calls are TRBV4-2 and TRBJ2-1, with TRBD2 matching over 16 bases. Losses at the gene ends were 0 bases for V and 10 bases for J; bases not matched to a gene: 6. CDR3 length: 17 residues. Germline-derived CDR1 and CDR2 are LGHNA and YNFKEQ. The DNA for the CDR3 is TGTGCCAGCAGCCAAGAAGGGACTAGCGGGGGGGCATTGGAGCAGTTCTTC. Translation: CASSQEGTSGGALEQFF.

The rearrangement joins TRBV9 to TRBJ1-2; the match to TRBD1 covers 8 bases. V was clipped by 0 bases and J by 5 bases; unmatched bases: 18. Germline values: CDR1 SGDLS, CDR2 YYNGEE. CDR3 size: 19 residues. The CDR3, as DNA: TGTGCCAGCAGCGTAGCTACGGAGGGGACAGGCAGAGGATCATATGGCTACACCTTC. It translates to CASSVATEGTGRGSYGYTF. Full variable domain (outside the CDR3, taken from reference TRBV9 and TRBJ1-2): DSGVTQTPKHLITATGQRVTLRCSPRSGDLSVYWYQQSLDQGLQFLIQYYNGEERAKGNILERFSAQQFPDLHSELNLSSLELGDSALYFCASSVATEGTGRGSYGYTFGSGTRLTVV.

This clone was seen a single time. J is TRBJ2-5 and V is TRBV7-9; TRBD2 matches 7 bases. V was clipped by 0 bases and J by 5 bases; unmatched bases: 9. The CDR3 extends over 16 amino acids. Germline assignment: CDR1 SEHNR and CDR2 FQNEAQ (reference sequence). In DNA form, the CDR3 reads TGTGCCAGCAGCTTAGCGCGAAGCGGGGTTATGGAGACCCAGTACTTC. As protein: CASSLARSGVMETQYF.

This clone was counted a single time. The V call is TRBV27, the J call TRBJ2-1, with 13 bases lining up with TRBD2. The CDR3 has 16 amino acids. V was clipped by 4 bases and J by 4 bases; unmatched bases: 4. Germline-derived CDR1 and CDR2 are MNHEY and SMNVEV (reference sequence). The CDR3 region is CASSSPGLAGYNEQFF. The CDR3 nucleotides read TGTGCCAGCAGTTCCCCGGGACTAGCGGGGTACAATGAGCAGTTCTTC.

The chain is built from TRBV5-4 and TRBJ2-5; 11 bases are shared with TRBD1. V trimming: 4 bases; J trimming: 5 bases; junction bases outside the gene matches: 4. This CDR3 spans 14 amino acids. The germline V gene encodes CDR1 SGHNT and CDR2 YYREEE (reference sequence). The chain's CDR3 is CASSDGTGGETQYF. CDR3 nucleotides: TGTGCCAGCAGCGACGGGACAGGGGGGGAGACCCAGTACTTC.

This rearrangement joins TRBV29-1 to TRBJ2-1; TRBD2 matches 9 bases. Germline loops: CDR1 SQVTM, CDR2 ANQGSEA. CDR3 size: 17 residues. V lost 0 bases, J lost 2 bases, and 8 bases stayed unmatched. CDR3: CSVEDPSGIRTYNEQFF. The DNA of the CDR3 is TGCAGCGTTGAAGATCCTAGCGGGATAAGGACCTACAATGAGCAGTTCTTC.

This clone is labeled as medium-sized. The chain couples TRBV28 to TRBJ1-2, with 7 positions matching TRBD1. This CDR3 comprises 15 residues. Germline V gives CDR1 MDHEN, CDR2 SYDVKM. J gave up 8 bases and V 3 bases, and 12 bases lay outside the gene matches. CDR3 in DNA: TGTGCCAGCAGTTTTTTGCAGGGGGGCGATTGGGGCTACACCTTC. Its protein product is CASSFLQGGDWGYTF.

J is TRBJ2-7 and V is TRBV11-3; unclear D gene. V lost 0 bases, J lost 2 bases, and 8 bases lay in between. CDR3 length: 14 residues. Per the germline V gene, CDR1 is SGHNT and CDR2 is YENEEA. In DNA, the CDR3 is TGTGCCAGCAGCTTAGATTCTGACACCTACGAGCAGTACTTC. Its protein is CASSLDSDTYEQYF.

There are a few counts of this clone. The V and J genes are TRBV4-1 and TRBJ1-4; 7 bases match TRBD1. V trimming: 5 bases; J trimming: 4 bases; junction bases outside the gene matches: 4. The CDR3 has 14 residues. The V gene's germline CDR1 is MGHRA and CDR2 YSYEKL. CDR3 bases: TGCGCCAGCAGCTCGCGACAGGGTAATGAAAAACTGTTTTTT. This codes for CASSSRQGNEKLFF.

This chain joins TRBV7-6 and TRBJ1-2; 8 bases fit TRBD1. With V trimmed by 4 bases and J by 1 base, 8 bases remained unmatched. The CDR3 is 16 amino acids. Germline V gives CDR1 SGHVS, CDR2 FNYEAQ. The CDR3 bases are TGTGCCAGCAGCTCCCGACAGGGGATGGGTAACTATGGCTACACCTTC. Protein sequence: CASSSRQGMGNYGYTF. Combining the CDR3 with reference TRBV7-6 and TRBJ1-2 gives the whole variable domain GAGVSQSPRYKVTKRGQDVALRCDPISGHVSLYWYRQALGQGPEFLTYFNYEAQQDKSGLPNDRFSAERPEGSISTLTIQRTEQRDSAMYRCASSSRQGMGNYGYTFGSGTRLTVV.

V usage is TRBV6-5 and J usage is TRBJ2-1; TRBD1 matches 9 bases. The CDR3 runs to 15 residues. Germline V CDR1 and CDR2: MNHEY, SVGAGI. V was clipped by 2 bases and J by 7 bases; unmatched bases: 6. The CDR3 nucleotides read TGTGCCAGCAGTTACGGGACAGGGCAAAAGAATGAGCAGTTCTTC. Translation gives CASSYGTGQKNEQFF.

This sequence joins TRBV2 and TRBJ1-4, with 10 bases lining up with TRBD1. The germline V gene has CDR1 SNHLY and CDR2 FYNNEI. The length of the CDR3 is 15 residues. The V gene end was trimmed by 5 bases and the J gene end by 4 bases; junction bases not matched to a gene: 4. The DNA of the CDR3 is TGTGCCAGCAGTTTGGGACAGGGGCATAATGAAAAACTGTTTTTT. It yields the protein CASSLGQGHNEKLFF.

The CDR3 here is CASSYAGEMAEQYF. The CDR3 nucleotides read TGTGCCAGCAGTTACGCAGGGGAAATGGCCGAGCAGTACTTC. The chain employs TRBV6-5 and TRBJ2-7, with D maybe TRBD1 (6 bases). The germline V gene encodes CDR1 MNHEY and CDR2 SVGAGI. This CDR3 has 14 residues. V lost 2 bases and J lost 6, with 14 bases in between.

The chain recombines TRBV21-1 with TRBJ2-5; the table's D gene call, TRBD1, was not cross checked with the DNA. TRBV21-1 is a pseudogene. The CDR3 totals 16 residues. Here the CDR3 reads CASSKLHRVPQETQYF. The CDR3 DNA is TGTGCCAGCAGCAAATTACACAGGGTGCCCCAAGAGACCCAGTACTTC.

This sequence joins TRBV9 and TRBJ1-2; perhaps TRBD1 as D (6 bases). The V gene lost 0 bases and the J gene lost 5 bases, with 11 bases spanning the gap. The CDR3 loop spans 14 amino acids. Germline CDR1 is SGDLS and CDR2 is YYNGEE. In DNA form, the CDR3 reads TGTGCCAGCAGCGTAGATGGGGGCCGGTATGGCTACACCTTC. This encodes CASSVDGGRYGYTF.

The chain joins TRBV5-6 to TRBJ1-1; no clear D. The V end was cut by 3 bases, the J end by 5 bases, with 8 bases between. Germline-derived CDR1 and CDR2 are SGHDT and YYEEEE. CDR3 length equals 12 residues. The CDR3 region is CASSSGWTEAFF. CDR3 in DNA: TGTGCCAGCAGCTCCGGTTGGACTGAAGCTTTCTTT.

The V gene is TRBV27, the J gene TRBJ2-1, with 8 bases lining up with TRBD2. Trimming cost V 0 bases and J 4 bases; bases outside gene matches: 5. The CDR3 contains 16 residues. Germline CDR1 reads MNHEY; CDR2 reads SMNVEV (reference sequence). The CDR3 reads CASSLSSGGPYNEQFF. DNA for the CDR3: TGTGCCAGCAGTTTATCGTCGGGAGGGCCTTACAATGAGCAGTTCTTC.

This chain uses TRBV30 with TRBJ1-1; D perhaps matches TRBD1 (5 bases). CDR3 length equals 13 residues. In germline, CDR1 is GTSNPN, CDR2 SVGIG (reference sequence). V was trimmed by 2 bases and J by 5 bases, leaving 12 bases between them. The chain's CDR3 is CAWSPSRATEAFF. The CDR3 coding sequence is TGTGCCTGGAGTCCCTCCAGGGCAACTGAAGCTTTCTTT.

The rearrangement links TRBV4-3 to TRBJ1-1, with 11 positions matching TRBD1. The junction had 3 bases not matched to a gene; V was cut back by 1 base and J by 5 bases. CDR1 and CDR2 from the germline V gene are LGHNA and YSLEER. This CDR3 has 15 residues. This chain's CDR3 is CASSQGTGGKTEAFF. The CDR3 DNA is TGCGCCAGCAGCCAAGGGACAGGGGGCAAGACTGAAGCTTTCTTT.

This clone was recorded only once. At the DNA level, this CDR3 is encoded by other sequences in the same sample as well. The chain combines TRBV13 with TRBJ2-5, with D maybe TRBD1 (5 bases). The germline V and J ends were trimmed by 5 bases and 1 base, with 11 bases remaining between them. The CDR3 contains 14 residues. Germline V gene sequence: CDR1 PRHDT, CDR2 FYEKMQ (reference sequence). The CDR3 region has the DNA TGTGCCAGCAGCCTAAGACAGAGCCAAGAGACCCAGTACTTC. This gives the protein CASSLRQSQETQYF. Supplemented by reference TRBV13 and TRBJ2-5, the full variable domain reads AAGVIQSPRHLIKEKRETATLKCYPIPRHDTVYWYQQGPGQDPQFLISFYEKMQSDKGSIPDRFSAQQFSDYHSELNMSSLELGDSALYFCASSLRQSQETQYFGPGTRLLVL.

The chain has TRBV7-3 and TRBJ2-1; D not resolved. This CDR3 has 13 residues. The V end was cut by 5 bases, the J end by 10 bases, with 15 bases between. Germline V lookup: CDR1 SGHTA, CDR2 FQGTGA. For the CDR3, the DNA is TGTGCCAGCAGCGAATGGTCTGCACGGGAGCAGTTCTTC. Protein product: CASSEWSAREQFF.

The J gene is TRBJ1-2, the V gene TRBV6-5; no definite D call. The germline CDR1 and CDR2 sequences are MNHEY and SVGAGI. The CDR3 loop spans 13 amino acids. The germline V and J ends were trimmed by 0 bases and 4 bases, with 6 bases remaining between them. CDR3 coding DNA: TGTGCCAGCAGTTACTCTTCCCTCTATGGCTACACCTTC. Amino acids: CASSYSSLYGYTF.

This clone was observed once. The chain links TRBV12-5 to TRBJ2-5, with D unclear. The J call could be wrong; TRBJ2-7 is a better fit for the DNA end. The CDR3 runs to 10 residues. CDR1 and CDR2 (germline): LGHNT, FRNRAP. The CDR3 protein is CASGAHEQYF. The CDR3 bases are TGTGCTAGTGGAGCCCACGAGCAGTACTTC.

The CDR3 nucleotides are TGTGCCAGCAGTTACGGGGGCCACCTGGAGCAGTACTTC. Its protein is CASSYGGHLEQYF. The chain recombines TRBV6-6 with TRBJ2-7, with D perhaps TRBD1 (6 bases). The CDR3 has 13 amino acids. From germline, CDR1 is MNHNY and CDR2 SVGAGI (reference sequence). Trimming shortened V by 2 bases and J by 7 bases, and 12 bases separated the two germline ends.

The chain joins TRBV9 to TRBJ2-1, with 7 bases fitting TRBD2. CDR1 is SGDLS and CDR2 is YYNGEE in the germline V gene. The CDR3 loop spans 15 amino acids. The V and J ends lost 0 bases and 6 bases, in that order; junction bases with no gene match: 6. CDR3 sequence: CASSVGGGPTNEQFF. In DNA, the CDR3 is TGTGCCAGCAGCGTAGGGGGAGGGCCTACCAATGAGCAGTTCTTC.

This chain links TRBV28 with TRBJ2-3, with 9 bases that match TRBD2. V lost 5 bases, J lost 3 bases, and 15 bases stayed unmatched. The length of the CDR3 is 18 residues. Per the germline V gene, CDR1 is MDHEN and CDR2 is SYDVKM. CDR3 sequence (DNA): TGTGCCAGCAGTAGCGGGACTAGCCGAAGGGTTGGTACAGATACGCAGTATTTT. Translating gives CASSSGTSRRVGTDTQYF.

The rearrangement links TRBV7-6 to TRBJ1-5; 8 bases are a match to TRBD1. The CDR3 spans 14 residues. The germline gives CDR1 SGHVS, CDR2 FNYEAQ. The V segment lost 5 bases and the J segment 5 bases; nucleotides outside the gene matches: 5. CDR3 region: CASSPGTGHQPQHF. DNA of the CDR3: TGTGCCAGCAGCCCCGGGACAGGCCATCAGCCCCAGCATTTT.

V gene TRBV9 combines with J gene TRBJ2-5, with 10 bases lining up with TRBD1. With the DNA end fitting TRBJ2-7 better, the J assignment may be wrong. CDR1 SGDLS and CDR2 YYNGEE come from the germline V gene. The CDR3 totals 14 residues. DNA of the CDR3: TGTGCCAGCAGCGCCTGGGACAGGGGCGACGAGCAGTACTTC. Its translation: CASSAWDRGDEQYF.